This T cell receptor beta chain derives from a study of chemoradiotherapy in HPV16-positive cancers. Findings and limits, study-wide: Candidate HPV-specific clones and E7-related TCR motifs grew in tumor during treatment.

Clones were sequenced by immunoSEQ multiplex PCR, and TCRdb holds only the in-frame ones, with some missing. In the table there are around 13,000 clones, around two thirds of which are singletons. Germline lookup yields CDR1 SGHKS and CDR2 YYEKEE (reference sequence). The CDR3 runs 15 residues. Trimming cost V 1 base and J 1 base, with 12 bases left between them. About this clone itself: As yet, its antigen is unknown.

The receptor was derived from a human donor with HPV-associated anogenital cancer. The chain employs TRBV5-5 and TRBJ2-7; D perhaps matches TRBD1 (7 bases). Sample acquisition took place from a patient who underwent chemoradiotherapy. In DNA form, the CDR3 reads TGTGCCAGCAGCTTGATGGAGGGGGCTTCCTACGAGCAGTACTTC. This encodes CASSLMEGASYEQYF.